This T cell receptor (beta chain) was identified in a study of blood T cell repertoires in COVID-19. As for the study in general: T cells, B-cell-depleted T cells, or PBMCs supplied cDNA or gDNA.

This CDR3 has 14 amino acids. CDR1 is LNHDA, CDR2 SQIVND, per germline (reference sequence). Trimming cost V 3 bases and J 4 bases, with 12 bases left between them. In the original analysis: Reference gene primer amplification in the assay estimated nucleated cell counts. The assay was immunoSEQ multiplex PCR, and TCRdb's table has in-frame clones only and misses some. Clone size and the V and J calls come from that table; the DNA yielded D and trimming. The repertoire holds fewer than 700,000 clones, with around nine tenths as singletons. Seattle's cohort entered during active infection and was followed longitudinally.

The origin of this receptor is a woman in her 50s with COVID-19, enrolled during active disease. The chain couples TRBV19 to TRBJ1-2; D call uncertain. Sequences were obtained from peripheral blood. The CDR3 sequence is CASSIGGFSYGYTF. In DNA form, the CDR3 reads TGTGCCAGTAGTATCGGCGGATTCTCCTATGGCTACACCTTC.